This is a list of T cell receptor beta chains from one sample in a study of cytomegalovirus exposure and HLA in healthy donors. The assay was immunoSEQ multiplex PCR, and TCRdb's table has in-frame clones only and misses some. This sample has some 140,000 clones; around 77% occur once, and the top ten carry approximately 1.2%. Sequenced sample: PBMCs. Receptor source: a man in his fifties or sixties in good health and CMV-seronegative. CDR3s include the opening cysteine and the closing phenylalanine or tryptophan. D genes are given only for firm matches. Size is omitted from some rows. Given values are once, few, many or a class for expanded clones.

>TRBD2|-|TRBJ2-3|TRBV5-1
TGCGCCAGCAGCGACATAGCGGGAGTAGGGGATACGCAGTATTTT
CASSDIAGVGDTQYF
>-|-|TRBJ2-3|TRBV5-1
TGCGCCAGCAGCGGAGTAGCGGCTAGCACAGATACGCAGTATTTT
CASSGVAASTDTQYF
>-|once|TRBJ2-7|TRBV28
TGTGCCAGCAGTCCCAAGCCCAACGAGCAGTACTTC
CASSPKPNEQYF
>-|-|TRBJ2-5|TRBV9
TGTGCCAGCAGCGCCAAACAGGGCCAAGAGACCCAGTACTTC
CASSAKQGQETQYF
>-|-|TRBJ1-1|TRBV7-2
TGTGCCAGCAGTTACGACAGAAACACTGAAGCTTTCTTT
CASSYDRNTEAFF
>-|few|TRBJ2-1|TRBV28
TGTGCCAGCAGGTGGGGCATTGGAGAGCAGTTCTTC
CASRWGIGEQFF
>-|-|TRBJ1-5|TRBV11-2
TGTGCCAGCAGCGAAAACAGGGCTCGGCAGCCCCAGCATTTT
CASSENRARQPQHF
>-|once|TRBJ2-5|TRBV4-1
TGCGCCAGCAGCCAGGAGGCGGGGACCAGTTTTTCGTACTTC
CASSQEAGTSFSYF
>-|-|TRBJ2-3|TRBV6-1
TGTGCCAGCAGTGGACAATTTAGAGATACGCAGTATTTT
CASSGQFRDTQYF
>-|-|TRBJ2-2|TRBV7-2
TGTGCCAGCAGCCCGAATTTGCGGGCGCCAGAGTTCACCGGGGAGCTGTTTTTT
CASSPNLRAPEFTGELFF
>-|-|TRBJ1-4|TRBV16
TGTGCCAGCAGCCCTCCCGGGACTTCAAATGAAAAACTGTTTTTT
CASSPPGTSNEKLFF
>TRBD2|-|TRBJ2-5|TRBV28
TGTGCCAGCAGCCTTCTGGGGGGGGAGACCCAGTACTTC
CASSLLGGETQYF
>TRBD2|-|TRBJ2-3|TRBV11-2
TGTGCCAGCAGGGATAGGACTAGCGGGAGTTCAGATACGCAGTATTTT
CASRDRTSGSSDTQYF
>TRBD2|-|TRBJ2-2|TRBV11-2
TGTGCCAGCAGCTTGAGCGGGAGGGGTGGGGAGCTGTTTTTT
CASSLSGRGGELFF
>TRBD1|once|TRBJ1-1|TRBV5-1
TGCGCCAGCAGCACTAACAGGGGTATGAACACTGAAGCTTTCTTT
CASSTNRGMNTEAFF
>TRBD2|few|TRBJ2-7|TRBV6-1
TGTGCCAGCACCTTCGGACTAGCGGGAGTCGGCGAGCAGTACTTC
CASTFGLAGVGEQYF
>TRBD2|-|TRBJ2-1|TRBV10-2
TGCGCCAGCAGTGATCTAGCGGGGAGGAACGATGAGCAGTTCTTC
CASSDLAGRNDEQFF
>TRBD2|-|TRBJ2-1|TRBV7-3
TGTGCCAGCAGCCAGGGACTAGCGGGAGTCGATGAGCAGTTCTTC
CASSQGLAGVDEQFF
>-|-|TRBJ2-3|TRBV28
TGTGCCAGCAGGCGTTCGCCATCGGGACTCCTTTTT
CASRRSPSGLLF
>TRBD2|-|TRBJ2-6|TRBV7-2
TGTGCCAGCAGCTCCGGGACTAGCGGGAGGGGGTCTGGGGCCAACGTCCTGACTTTC
CASSSGTSGRGSGANVLTF
>TRBD1|few|TRBJ2-7|TRBV6-6
TGTGCCAGCAGGACAGGGGGGGGGCTTTACGAGCAGTACTTC
CASRTGGGLYEQYF
>TRBD2|-|TRBJ2-1|TRBV30
TGTGCCTTGAGCCTAGCGGGAGGGCAAGGTGAGCAGTTCTTC
CALSLAGGQGEQFF
>-|few|TRBJ1-5|TRBV28
TGTGCCAGCAGCCTGGGACACCCAGATCAGCCCCAGCATTTT
CASSLGHPDQPQHF
>-|-|TRBJ1-4|TRBV19
TGTGCCAGTAGTAGAGGAATCGCTAATGAAAAACTGTTTTTT
CASSRGIANEKLFF
>-|-|TRBJ2-1|TRBV2
TGTGCCAGCAGAGAACCCCCTACTAAGCAGTTCTTC
CASREPPTKQFF
>-|-|TRBJ1-1|TRBV18
TGTGCCAGCTCACCGCAAGGAGGAGGGGACACTGAAGCTTTCTTT
CASSPQGGGDTEAFF
>-|-|TRBJ1-1|TRBV11-2
TGTGCCAGCAGCTTTGGACAGAACACTGAAGCTTTCTTT
CASSFGQNTEAFF
>TRBD2|-|TRBJ2-3|TRBV7-9
TGTGCCAGCAGCTTAGCAGCGGGGAACACAGATACGCAGTATTTT
CASSLAAGNTDTQYF
>TRBD1|few|TRBJ2-5|TRBV6-5
TGTGCCAGCATGGGGGCAGGGGGCGGCCAAGAGACCCAGTACTTC
CASMGAGGGQETQYF
>-|-|TRBJ2-3|TRBV21-1
TGTGCCAGCAGCAAATGGAGAGGGTTAGGTACAGATACGCAGTATTTT
CASSKWRGLGTDTQYF
>-|few|TRBJ2-2|TRBV27
TGTGCCAGCAGTTTATCGGGACTGAACACCGGGGAGCTGTTTTTT
CASSLSGLNTGELFF